This T cell receptor (beta chain) was recorded in a study of tumor and adjacent non-tumor tissue in lung cancer (dated by TCRdb to 2017 to 2018). The study in broad terms: Patients with adenocarcinoma (about twelve), squamous cell carcinoma (2) and small cell lung cancer (1) were included in the cohort. The roughly 15 enrolled patients, of whom approximately 10 were men and 5 were women, were aged about 31 to 85 years and were diagnosed with TNM stage I to III disease. A total of approximately 130,000,000 productive TCRbeta reads were generated by sequencing, corresponding to an average of roughly 4.1 million reads per sample. The study compared bulk TCRbeta repertoires between lung tumor tissue and matched distant non-tumor lung tissue from fewer than 18 lung cancer patients. For each patient, one tumor sample and one normal lung sample were taken, giving around 30 paired specimens that underwent TCRbeta CDR3 sequencing. Here is what the overall study found, with its caveats: The cohort had only about 14 patients, and the authors noted that larger samples and more detailed clinical data are needed. TCR diversity (inverse Simpson) was significantly higher in tumor than in normal lung tissue (roughly 430 vs 170, P = 0.0075, Mann-Whitney U test). Peripheral blood was not sequenced, so blood TCRbeta repertoires in these lung cancer patients were not examined. Younger patients had significantly higher TCR diversity, and higher tumor TCR diversity was associated with shorter overall and disease-free survival. The methods do not name the sequencing platform or mention unique molecular identifiers. In normal lung, the top 100 clones accounted for a significantly larger cumulative share of the repertoire than in tumor tissue.

Reading from cysteine to phenylalanine, the CDR3 counts 14 amino acids. Kept here is only the CDR3 DNA, which spans 42 bases and is read in frame from base 1. The germline V gene specifies MNHEY as CDR1 and SVGAGI as CDR2. Details on this clonotype: It has no known antigen specificity. Relative to the germline gene, one junction end is altered; a read error may explain this.

Receptor libraries were prepared by multiplex PCR. TCRdb records Illumina HiSeq 2500 as the sequencer. TCRbeta libraries were built by three rounds of nested PCR using primers (Table S4), following protocols modified from ARM-PCR. Before sequencing, PCR products in the 200-500 bp range were cut out of the gel and cleaned up using the QIAquick gel extraction kit. The study's own analysis went as follows. Reads were cleaned using Trimmomatic, were merged into complete CDR3 sequences using FLASH, and were assigned to V(D)J germline segments using MiTCR. Clonal diversity was calculated as the inverse Simpson's index using VDJtools. A read counted as productive if the sequence was in-frame and lacked a premature stop codon. TCRdb reworked the public reads: Q25 trimming with fastp, MiXCR clone assembly, productive beta chains retained. Rows with a matching CDR3 protein are joined into one entry that keeps the most common DNA and genes. TCRdb, rather than the study authors, made the V and J calls. The sample table lists about 100,000 distinct CDR3 sequences, roughly two thirds of them with a count of one. The top ten hold roughly 19% of the sample.

RNA was isolated from bulk, unsorted tissue, and RNA quality was assessed with a NanoDrop ND-1000 and an Agilent 2100. The normal lung samples consisted of distant non-tumor tissue collected more than 3 cm from the tumor edge. Donors were newly diagnosed lung cancer patients admitted for thoracic surgery in China between August and November 2014, without prior chemotherapy. Patients who had received previous radiotherapy or chemotherapy, or who had another concurrent cancer, were excluded from the study. Pieces of surgical tissue measuring about 1-2.2 cm3 were kept in RNAlater solution and stored at -80 degrees C until use.

The V and J genes are TRBV6-5 and TRBJ1-5, and 7 bases in between align with TRBD1. Input material: distant non-tumor lung tissue. The sequence derives from a man aged 25 to 45 with non-small cell lung cancer. In nucleotides, the sequence is TGTGCCAGCAGGACAGGGAGCAGCAATCAGTCCCAGCATTTT. Its product reads: CASRTGSSNQSQHF.